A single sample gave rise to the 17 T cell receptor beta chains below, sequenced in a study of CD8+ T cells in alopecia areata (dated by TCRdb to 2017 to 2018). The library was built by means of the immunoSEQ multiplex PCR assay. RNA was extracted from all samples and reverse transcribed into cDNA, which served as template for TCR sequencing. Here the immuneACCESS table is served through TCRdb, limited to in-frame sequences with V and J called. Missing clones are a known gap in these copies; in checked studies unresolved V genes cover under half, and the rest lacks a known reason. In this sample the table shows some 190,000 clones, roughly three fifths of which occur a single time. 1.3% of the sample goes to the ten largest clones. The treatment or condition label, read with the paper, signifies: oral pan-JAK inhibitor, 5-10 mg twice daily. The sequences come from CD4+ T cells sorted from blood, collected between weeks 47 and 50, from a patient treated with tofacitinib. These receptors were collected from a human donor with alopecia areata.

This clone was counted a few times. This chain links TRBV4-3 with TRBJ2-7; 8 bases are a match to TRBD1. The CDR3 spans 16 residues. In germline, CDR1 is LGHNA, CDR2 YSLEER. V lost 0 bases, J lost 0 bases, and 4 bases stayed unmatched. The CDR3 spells CASSQEQGVSSYEQYF. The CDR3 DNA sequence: TGCGCCAGCAGCCAAGAACAGGGGGTGAGCTCCTACGAGCAGTACTTC.

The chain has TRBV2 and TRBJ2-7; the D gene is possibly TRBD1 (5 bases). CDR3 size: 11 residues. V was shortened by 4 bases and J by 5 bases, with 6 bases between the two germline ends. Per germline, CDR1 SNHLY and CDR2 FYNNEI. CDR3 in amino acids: CASSVQDEQYF. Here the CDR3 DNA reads TGTGCCAGCAGTGTACAGGACGAGCAGTACTTC.

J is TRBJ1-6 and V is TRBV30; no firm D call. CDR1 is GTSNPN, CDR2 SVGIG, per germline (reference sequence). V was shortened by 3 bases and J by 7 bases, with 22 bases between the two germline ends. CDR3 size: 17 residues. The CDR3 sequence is CAWRISASSKSNSPLHF. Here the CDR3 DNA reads TGTGCCTGGAGGATCTCGGCCAGCTCGAAAAGCAATTCACCCCTCCACTTT.

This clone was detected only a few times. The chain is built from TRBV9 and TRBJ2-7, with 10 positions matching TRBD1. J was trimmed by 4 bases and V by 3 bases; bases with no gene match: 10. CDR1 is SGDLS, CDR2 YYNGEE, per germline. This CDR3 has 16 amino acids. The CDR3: CASSARDRGVRYEQYF. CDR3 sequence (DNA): TGTGCCAGCAGCGCCCGGGACAGGGGCGTCCGGTACGAGCAGTACTTC.

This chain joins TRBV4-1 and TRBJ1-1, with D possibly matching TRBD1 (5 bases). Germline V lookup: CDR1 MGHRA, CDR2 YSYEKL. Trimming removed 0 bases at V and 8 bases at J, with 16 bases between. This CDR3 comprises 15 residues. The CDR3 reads CASSQETPQGEEAFF. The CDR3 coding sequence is TGCGCCAGCAGCCAAGAGACTCCGCAGGGAGAGGAAGCTTTCTTT.

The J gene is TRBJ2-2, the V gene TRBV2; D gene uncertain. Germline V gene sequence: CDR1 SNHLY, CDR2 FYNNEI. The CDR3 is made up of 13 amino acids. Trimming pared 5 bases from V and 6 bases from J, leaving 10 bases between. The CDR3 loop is CASSFFGSGELFF. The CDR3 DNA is TGTGCCAGCAGTTTCTTTGGGTCCGGGGAGCTGTTTTTT.

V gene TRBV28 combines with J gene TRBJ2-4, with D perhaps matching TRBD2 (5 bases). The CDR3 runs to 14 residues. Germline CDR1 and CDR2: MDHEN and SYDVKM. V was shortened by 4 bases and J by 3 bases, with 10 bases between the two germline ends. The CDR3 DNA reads TGTGCCAGCAGTTCCCCAGGAGGCAAAAACATTCAGTACTTC. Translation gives CASSSPGGKNIQYF.

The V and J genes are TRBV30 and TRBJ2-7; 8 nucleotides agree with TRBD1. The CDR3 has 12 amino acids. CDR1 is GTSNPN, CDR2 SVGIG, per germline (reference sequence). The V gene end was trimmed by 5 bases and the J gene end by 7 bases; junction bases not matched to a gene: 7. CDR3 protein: CAWGTGLGEQYF. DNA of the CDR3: TGTGCCTGGGGGACAGGACTGGGGGAGCAGTACTTC.

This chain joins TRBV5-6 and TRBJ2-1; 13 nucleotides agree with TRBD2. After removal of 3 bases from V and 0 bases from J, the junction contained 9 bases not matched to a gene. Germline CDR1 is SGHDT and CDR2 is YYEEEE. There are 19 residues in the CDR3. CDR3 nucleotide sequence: TGTGCCAGCAGCTCCGGACTAGCGGGGGAACCGAGCTCCTACAATGAGCAGTTCTTC. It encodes CASSSGLAGEPSSYNEQFF.

The CDR3 DNA reads as TGTGCCTCCACGCACGGGGACCGCTCCTACGAGCAGTACTTC. Translation: CASTHGDRSYEQYF. This rearrangement joins TRBV28 to TRBJ2-7; tentatively, D is TRBD1 or TRBD2 (5 bases each). Trimming stripped 11 bases from V and 0 bases from J, with 17 bases between. Germline lookup yields CDR1 MDHEN and CDR2 SYDVKM. The CDR3 has 14 residues.

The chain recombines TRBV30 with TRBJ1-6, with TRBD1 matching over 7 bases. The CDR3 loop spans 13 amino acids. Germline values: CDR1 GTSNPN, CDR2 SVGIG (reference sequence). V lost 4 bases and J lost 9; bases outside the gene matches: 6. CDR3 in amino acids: CAWTVSGGSPLHF. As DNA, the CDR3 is TGTGCCTGGACCGTTTCAGGGGGTTCACCCCTCCACTTT.

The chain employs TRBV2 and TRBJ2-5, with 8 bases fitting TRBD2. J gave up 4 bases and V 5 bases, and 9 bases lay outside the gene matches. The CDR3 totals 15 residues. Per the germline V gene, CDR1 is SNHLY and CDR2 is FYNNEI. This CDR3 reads CASSISGGGVETQYF. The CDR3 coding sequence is TGTGCCAGCAGTATAAGCGGGGGCGGGGTAGAGACCCAGTACTTC.

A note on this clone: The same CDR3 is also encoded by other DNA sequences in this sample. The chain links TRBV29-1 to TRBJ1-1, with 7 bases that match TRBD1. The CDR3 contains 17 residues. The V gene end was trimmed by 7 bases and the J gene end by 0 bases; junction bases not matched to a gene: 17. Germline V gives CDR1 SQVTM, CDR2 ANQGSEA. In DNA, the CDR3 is TGCAGCGCCCTCGAGCCCGACAGGGTCCTCGTGAACACTGAAGCTTTCTTT. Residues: CSALEPDRVLVNTEAFF.

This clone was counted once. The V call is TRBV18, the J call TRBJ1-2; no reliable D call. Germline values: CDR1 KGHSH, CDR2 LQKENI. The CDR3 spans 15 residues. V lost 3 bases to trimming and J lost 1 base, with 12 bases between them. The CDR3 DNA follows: TGTGCCAGCTCACCCCTTGACCGGGTTAACTATGGCTACACCTTC. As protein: CASSPLDRVNYGYTF.

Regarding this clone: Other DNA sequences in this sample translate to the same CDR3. The CDR3 DNA reads TGTGCCAGCAGCGTAGAAGCACGCTCCTACGAGCAGTACTTC. Translating gives CASSVEARSYEQYF. The chain is built from TRBV9 and TRBJ2-7; D is undetermined. There are 14 residues in the CDR3. Germline lookup yields CDR1 SGDLS and CDR2 YYNGEE. With 0 bases removed from V and 0 bases from J, the gap between germline ends came to 7 bases.

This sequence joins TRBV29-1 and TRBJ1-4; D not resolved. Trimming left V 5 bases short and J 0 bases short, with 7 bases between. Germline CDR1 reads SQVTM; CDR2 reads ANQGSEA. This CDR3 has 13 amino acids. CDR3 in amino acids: CSVLGATNEKLFF. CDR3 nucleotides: TGCAGCGTTCTGGGTGCAACTAATGAAAAACTGTTTTTT. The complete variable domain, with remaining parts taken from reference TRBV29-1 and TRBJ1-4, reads SAVISQKPSRDICQRGTSLTIQCQVDSQVTMMFWYRQQPGQSLTLIATANQGSEATYESGFVIDKFPISRPNLTFSTLTVSNMSPEDSSIYLCSVLGATNEKLFFGSGTQLSVL.

CDR3: CASSLAGGTRGTDTQYF. Written as DNA, the CDR3 is TGTGCCAGCAGCTTGGCCGGGGGGACCCGGGGCACAGATACGCAGTATTTT. V gene TRBV5-6 combines with J gene TRBJ2-3, with 7 positions matching TRBD2. Germline assignment: CDR1 SGHDT and CDR2 YYEEEE. V dropped 0 bases and J dropped 1; count of bases not matched to a gene: 8. The CDR3 consists of 17 residues.